This T cell receptor beta chain emerged from a study of T-cell reconstitution after alpha-beta-depleted transplantation in children. This clonotype was found many times. This CDR3 has 14 amino acids. V gave up 7 bases and J gave up 2 bases; unmatched junction bases: 8. Preparation of the TCRbeta library was carried out with unique molecular identifiers. Using its own MiXCR run on the PCR reads, TCRdb lists one record per CDR3 protein. The sample lists 700,000 to 950,000 distinct CDR3 sequences, under 20% occurring once. The sequence was obtained from a male patient between 10 and 17 years old who had a stem cell transplant for acute lymphoblastic leukemia, so the T cells may come from the graft donor. J is TRBJ2-7 and V is TRBV12-3 or TRBV12-4, with 7 bases identical to TRBD1. The sequences come from PBMCs, mostly from graft donor cells, collected 360 days after TCRalphabeta/CD19-depleted stem cell transplant. The CDR3 DNA sequence: TGTGCCAGCAAACGGACAGGTGGGACCTACGAGCAGTACTTC. Translation gives CASKRTGGTYEQYF.